Sequencing of this TCR beta chain was carried out in a study of siplizumab effects on memory and regulatory T cells. Study results and caveats: Tracing alloreactive clones into unstimulated subsets worked for only a minor fraction of them. Siplizumab significantly reduced alloreactive sequences traceable to unstimulated CD4+ memory cells.

On this clone: Its specificity is unknown.

Assays captured around 92,000 TCR templates per sample. The data were produced by immunoSEQ multiplex PCR, yet TCRdb's version contains in-frame clones alone and is incomplete. The table records 37,000 or so clones, about 90% of them present only once. Among three donor pairs, the unstimulated naive, memory, effector memory and TEMRA subsets underwent sequencing. The CDR3 has 19 amino acids. CDR1 SGHTA and CDR2 FQGNSA come from the germline V gene. With 1 base removed from V and 2 bases from J, the gap between germline ends came to 22 bases. The chain joins TRBV7-2 to TRBJ2-3; D is possibly TRBD1 or TRBD2 (7 bases each). The clonotype originates from a human donor in good health. Sequenced input: naive CD4+ T cells sorted from blood. The CDR3: CASSLVGGGLGGPTDTQYF. CDR3 DNA sequence: TGTGCCAGCAGCTTAGTCGGAGGCGGACTAGGGGGCCCCACAGATACGCAGTATTTT.